A selection of T cell receptor beta chains follows, all from one sample in a study of OX40 agonist ivuxolimab in advanced cancers. Sequencing was performed with immunoSEQ multiplex PCR; in TCRdb, only in-frame clones are kept and a portion is missing. Of approximately 23,000 clones listed, 65% to 85% were seen once; the top ten hold about 36%. The sequencing used CD4+ or CD8+ T cells sorted from blood, collected in a trial of the OX40 agonist ivuxolimab. The origin of the receptors is an adult with an advanced solid tumor such as melanoma, head and neck, liver or kidney cancer. CDR3s include the opening cysteine and the closing phenylalanine or tryptophan. A D gene is named only where the DNA matches it firmly. Only some rows state a clone size, as once, few, many or a class for expanded clones.

v_call	j_call	clone_size	d_call	cdr3_nt	cdr3_aa
TRBV21-1	TRBJ1-5	-	-	TGTGCCAGCAGGGGACAGGTCCCCCAGCCCCAGCATTTT	CASRGQVPQPQHF
TRBV7-2	TRBJ2-7	few	TRBD2	TGTGCCAGCAGTTCCCCTAGCGGTTACTACGAGCAGTACTTC	CASSSPSGYYEQYF
TRBV7-9	TRBJ1-2	medium-sized	-	TGTGCCAGCAGCTTAGGGCCCTATGGCTACACCTTC	CASSLGPYGYTF
TRBV10-3	TRBJ1-2	-	-	TGTGCCATCAGTGAGGCCCGTTATGGCTACACCTTC	CAISEARYGYTF
TRBV15	TRBJ2-5	-	-	TGTGCCACCAGCTACGTCGGACAAGAGACCCAGTACTTC	CATSYVGQETQYF
TRBV7-9	TRBJ2-5	-	TRBD1	TGTGCCAGCAGCTTTAACAGGGGTTACGGGGAGACCCAGTACTTC	CASSFNRGYGETQYF
TRBV11-2	TRBJ1-6	-	-	TGTGCCAGCAGCTTATTGGGTCTCAATTCACCCCTCCACTTT	CASSLLGLNSPLHF
TRBV4-1	TRBJ1-3	-	TRBD1	TGCGCCAGCGGGGGACAGGGGACCTCTGGAAACACCATATATTTT	CASGGQGTSGNTIYF
TRBV19	TRBJ2-7	once	-	TGTGCCAGTAGTATACTAAGCGGTGCCTACGAGCAGTACTTC	CASSILSGAYEQYF
TRBV7-2	TRBJ1-2	few	-	TGTGCCAGCACCGGCGGGGGGGTTCCTAACTATGGCTACACCTTC	CASTGGGVPNYGYTF
TRBV27	TRBJ1-2	-	TRBD1	TGTGCCAGCAGTTTATCGTTGGCGACAGGGGAGAACCAACTTGACTATGGCTACACCTTC	CASSLSLATGENQLDYGYTF
TRBV27	TRBJ2-1	-	TRBD1	TGTGCCAGCAGTTTCCGGACAGGGGGCCGGTACAATGAGCAGTTCTTC	CASSFRTGGRYNEQFF
TRBV6-5	TRBJ2-1	-	-	TGTGCCAGCAGTTACTCGAGGGCGAGCTCCTACAATGAGCAGTTCTTC	CASSYSRASSYNEQFF
TRBV6-1	TRBJ1-2	few	-	TGTGCCAGCAGTGAATTCCGACAGGTCGACTACTATGGCTACACCTTC	CASSEFRQVDYYGYTF
TRBV29-1	TRBJ1-2	-	-	TGCAGCGTTGCTGCTGGAGACAGGAAAGGCCCCCAGGGCTACACCTTC	CSVAAGDRKGPQGYTF
TRBV7-9	TRBJ1-1	-	TRBD1	TGTGCCAGCAGCCATCCGGGACAGCTCATGAACACTGAAGCTTTCTTT	CASSHPGQLMNTEAFF
TRBV11-2	TRBJ2-7	-	-	TGTGCCAGCAGCTCAGGACAGCGCTCCTACGAGCAGTACTTC	CASSSGQRSYEQYF
TRBV9	TRBJ1-3	-	TRBD1	TGTGCCAGCAGCGGCCACTCACAGGGGCCGGCAAACACCATATATTTT	CASSGHSQGPANTIYF
TRBV5-6	TRBJ2-7	-	TRBD2	TGTGCCAGCAGCTGGGGACTAGCTGGGTCCCACGAGCAGTACTTC	CASSWGLAGSHEQYF
TRBV4-1	TRBJ1-1	-	-	TGCGCCAGCAGCCAGGGCGGGACGGAGAACACTGAAGCTTTCTTT	CASSQGGTENTEAFF
TRBV5-8	TRBJ2-7	-	TRBD1	TGTGCCAGCAGCCCGTGGACAGGTGCTTCCTACGAGCAGTACTTC	CASSPWTGASYEQYF
TRBV9	TRBJ2-1	-	TRBD2	TGTGCCAGCAGCGCCCCCCAGCGGGGGGCTGAGCAGTTCTTC	CASSAPQRGAEQFF
TRBV7-8	TRBJ2-5	-	-	TGTGCCAGCAGCTTATGGGCCCAAGAGACCCAGTACTTC	CASSLWAQETQYF
TRBV6-6	TRBJ2-3	-	-	TGTGCCAGCAGTTCCTGGGGGGGGGCGACAGATACGCAGTATTTT	CASSSWGGATDTQYF
TRBV6-8	TRBJ2-4	once	TRBD1	TGTGCCAGCATCCGACAGGGGGGGGCCAAAAACATTCAGTACTTC	CASIRQGGAKNIQYF
TRBV14	TRBJ2-3	-	-	TGTGCCAGCAGCCACCCCCTGGAGACAGGCACAGATACGCAGTATTTT	CASSHPLETGTDTQYF
TRBV7-9	TRBJ1-2	-	TRBD1	TGTGCCAGCAGCCCCGGGACAGACTCCTTCTATGGCTACACCTTC	CASSPGTDSFYGYTF
TRBV4-3	TRBJ2-1	-	-	TGCGCCAGCAGCCAAGATCTTAAAAATGAGCAGTTCTTC	CASSQDLKNEQFF
TRBV9	TRBJ2-7	-	TRBD2	TGTGCCAGCAGCGAGACTAGCGGGAGCGACGAGCAGTACTTC	CASSETSGSDEQYF
TRBV9	TRBJ2-3	-	-	TGTGCCAGCAGCTCAGGCGATGGGGATACGCAGTATTTT	CASSSGDGDTQYF
TRBV19	TRBJ1-1	once	-	TGTGCCAGTTCTTATCGCAGGCTGGGCACTGAAGCTTTCTTT	CASSYRRLGTEAFF
TRBV12-5	TRBJ2-3	-	TRBD2	TGTGCTAGTGGCCTGGGGCCAGCGGGGGGGCGAGATACGCAGTATTTT	CASGLGPAGGRDTQYF
TRBV4-1	TRBJ2-7	many	TRBD1	TGCGCCAGCAGCCAAGGACAGGGAGCCTACGAGCAGTACTTC	CASSQGQGAYEQYF
TRBV27	TRBJ2-3	-	TRBD1	TGTGCCAGCAGTCCTCCGGACAGGGGCTCGCGCACAGATACGCAGTATTTT	CASSPPDRGSRTDTQYF
TRBV7-6	TRBJ2-3	-	TRBD2	TGTGCCAGCAGCCCAGAGGCGGGAGGGCCGGGCACAGATACGCAGTATTTT	CASSPEAGGPGTDTQYF
TRBV12-5	TRBJ2-7	-	-	TGTGCTAGTGGTTTGCGGGGGTACGAGCAGTACTTC	CASGLRGYEQYF
TRBV6-5	TRBJ1-2	-	-	TGTGCCAGCAGTTACTCTGAGGGAGATGGCTACACCTTC	CASSYSEGDGYTF
TRBV27	TRBJ2-5	-	-	TGTGCCAGCGCGCAGTTGGGAAAAGAGACCCAGTACTTC	CASAQLGKETQYF
TRBV11-2	TRBJ2-7	-	-	TGTGCCAGCAGCTTACCCGCCTGGGGCTACGAGCAGTACTTC	CASSLPAWGYEQYF
TRBV7-6	TRBJ2-7	-	-	TGTGCCAGCAGCTTAGCGTTTGGATCCTACGAGCAGTACTTC	CASSLAFGSYEQYF
TRBV27	TRBJ1-1	few	-	TGTGCCACCGGCGTCGGGCCTTGGGCTTTCTTT	CATGVGPWAFF
TRBV5-5	TRBJ2-7	medium-sized	-	TGTGCCAGCAGCCAGGAGGGTCAGGGAACCGAGCAGTACTTC	CASSQEGQGTEQYF
TRBV4-3	TRBJ2-1	-	TRBD1	TGCGCCAGCAGCCATCTTCAGGGGGCCTACAATGAGCAGTTCTTC	CASSHLQGAYNEQFF
TRBV13	TRBJ2-1	-	-	TGTGCCAGCAGCCATGGGGGAAATGAGCAGTTCTTC	CASSHGGNEQFF
TRBV7-9	TRBJ1-1	-	-	TGTGCCAGCAGCTTAGTAGGCGGTAACACTGAAGCTTTCTTT	CASSLVGGNTEAFF